This TCR beta chain was retrieved from a study of T cell repertoires in cytomegalovirus infection. Study background: Peptides in the study included HLA-C-restricted and HLA-B-restricted CMV epitopes. Both CMV infection and a matching HLA type were indicated by public TCR beta signatures.

This clonotype was counted ten times or more. Its antigen is not identified. MiXCR, applied by TCRdb to the reads, yields one record per CDR3 protein. The sample includes 700,000 to 900,000 distinct CDR3 sequences, approximately 32% of them seen just once. CDR3 size: 15 residues. Germline CDR1 and CDR2: SEHNR and FQNEAQ (reference sequence). The V and J ends lost 1 base and 3 bases respectively, with 10 bases between them. The study's findings and limits: HLA-C-restricted, CMV-specific TCR beta clonotypes were dominant ex vivo. Cumulative frequency (of public TCR beta family members) identified carriers of CMV plus the relevant HLA.

The sample consisted of cultured CD8+ T cells from PBMCs, taken from culture after CMV antigen stimulation. The rearrangement links TRBV7-9 to TRBJ1-5; maybe TRBD1 (5 bases). This TCR came from a human donor in good health (CMV status not recorded). Some clones in this sample may be carry-over from other donors' samples. The CDR3 is CASSLGTLTNQPQHF. CDR3 sequence (DNA): TGTGCCAGCAGCTTAGGGACACTGACCAATCAGCCCCAGCATTTT.